This T cell receptor (beta chain) derives from a study of blood T cell repertoires in COVID-19. The overall study: From the United States, Italy and Spain came samples of acute and convalescent COVID-19. The cDNA or gDNA used as material had been derived from T cells, B-cell-depleted T cells, or PBMCs.

The V and J ends lost 3 bases and 3 bases respectively, with 8 bases between them. CDR1 is DFQATT, CDR2 SNEGSKA, per germline (reference sequence). This CDR3 spans 12 amino acids. In the original analysis: From reference gene primer amplification, estimates of nucleated cell counts were derived. Measured with immunoSEQ multiplex PCR; TCRdb has only the in-frame clones, and not every one. The V and J calls and clone size were taken over from that table, and D and trimming were inferred from the DNA. The table includes 250,000 to 300,000 clones, under 90% detected once. The sequenced sample consisted of peripheral blood. This sequence was found in a woman aged 55-70 years with active or convalescent COVID-19. The V gene is TRBV20-1, the J gene TRBJ1-2; possible D gene TRBD1, 6 bases. The CDR3 reads CSASRQDYGYTF. The CDR3 nucleotides read TGCAGTGCTAGTAGACAGGACTATGGCTACACCTTC.